One and the same sample provided the 10 T cell receptor beta chains below, sequenced in a study of metastatic and nonmetastatic thyroid tumors (dated by TCRdb to about 2020). No treatment had been received by any patient before thyroid surgery. Library creation used PCR. Data came from an Illumina HiSeq 4000. TCRdb passed the public sequencing reads through fastp at Q25 and MiXCR, retaining productive beta sequences. The sample includes 20,000 to 25,000 clones, with about a quarter observed a single time. 5% to 7% of the sample is in the top ten clones. The sample taken for sequencing was tumor tissue. These receptors were taken from a female donor with papillary thyroid cancer or a benign thyroid nodule (not recorded which). Some clones in this sample may be carry-over from other donors' samples.

This clone appeared once. This sequence joins TRBV9 and TRBJ2-2, with D possibly being TRBD1 or TRBD2 (6 bases each). CDR3 size: 15 residues. Germline assignment: CDR1 SGDLS and CDR2 YYNGEE. Trimming cost V 0 bases and J 2 bases, with 8 bases left between them. The CDR3 is CASSVEGGNTGELFF. As DNA, the CDR3 is TGTGCCAGCAGCGTAGAGGGGGGAAACACCGGGGAGCTGTTTTTT.

This clone was seen at least ten times. The J gene is TRBJ2-5, the V gene TRBV15; D uncertain. The CDR3 has 15 amino acids. Germline values: CDR1 LNHNV, CDR2 YYDKDF (reference sequence). V was clipped by 0 bases and J by 4 bases, with 12 bases between them. CDR3 amino acids: CATSREVLVGETQYF. The DNA of the CDR3 is TGTGCCACCAGCAGAGAAGTCTTGGTCGGAGAGACCCAGTACTTC.

V and J are TRBV20-1 and TRBJ2-3, with TRBD2 matching over 11 bases. Germline V gene sequence: CDR1 DFQATT, CDR2 SNEGSKA (reference sequence). This CDR3 region has 19 residues. Trimming at V came to 5 bases and at J to 0 bases, leaving 16 bases not matched to a gene. This CDR3 is CSAGGGTSGPQISTDTQYF. CDR3 coding DNA: TGCAGTGCTGGCGGGGGGACTAGCGGTCCCCAGATCAGCACAGATACGCAGTATTTT.

This clone is medium-sized by share. The chain has TRBV7-2 and TRBJ2-1; weak D call: TRBD1 (6 bases). Germline loops: CDR1 SGHTA, CDR2 FQGNSA. The CDR3 is 15 amino acids. Trimming took off 4 bases at V and 1 base at J, with 11 bases between the two ends. CDR3 amino acids: CASSYRESSYNEQFF. CDR3 nucleotides: TGTGCCAGCAGCTACAGGGAAAGTTCCTACAATGAGCAGTTCTTC.

This clone is large by share. Within the sample, other DNA sequences also encode this same CDR3. The chain uses TRBV18 and TRBJ2-7, with no clear D. The ends were cut back, 3 bases at V and 1 base at J, with 10 bases in the middle. This CDR3 is 14 amino acids long. Germline loops: CDR1 KGHSH, CDR2 LQKENI. The CDR3 coding sequence is TGTGCCAGCTCACCGTCGCAACAGTCCTACGAGCAGTACTTC. Translated, it gives CASSPSQQSYEQYF. The entire variable domain, with the rest obtained from reference TRBV18 and TRBJ2-7, is as follows: NAGVMQNPRHLVRRRGQEARLRCSPMKGHSHVYWYRQLPEEGLKFMVYLQKENIIDESGMPKERFSAEFPKEGPSILRIQQVVRGDSAAYFCASSPSQQSYEQYFGPGTRLTVT.

This clone showed up many times. The chain carries TRBV20-1 and TRBJ2-3; 8 bases match TRBD1. The CDR3 sequence is 15 residues long. J was trimmed by 0 bases and V by 5 bases; bases with no gene match: 7. CDR1 DFQATT and CDR2 SNEGSKA come from the germline V gene (reference sequence). The CDR3 sequence is CSAALWTGSTDTQYF. In DNA form, the CDR3 reads TGCAGTGCTGCCCTTTGGACAGGGAGCACAGATACGCAGTATTTT.

This clone was seen a handful of times. This chain uses TRBV6-1 with TRBJ1-3, with D hard to call. Trimming removed 6 bases from V and 1 base from J, with 13 bases in between. The germline V gene has CDR1 MNHNS and CDR2 SASEGT. This CDR3 spans 15 amino acids. The CDR3 bases are TGTGCCAGCAGGAAGGTGCTTTCATCTGGAAACACCATATATTTT. It yields the protein CASRKVLSSGNTIYF.

This chain joins TRBV3-1 and TRBJ1-4, with D maybe TRBD1 (6 bases). The CDR3 totals 15 residues. Trimming removed 4 bases from V and 8 bases from J, with 17 bases in between. The germline V gene has CDR1 LGHDT and CDR2 YNNKEL (reference sequence). The CDR3 loop is CASSPLGTTEEKLFF. CDR3 bases: TGTGCCAGCAGCCCGCTCGGGACAACTGAGGAAAAACTGTTTTTT.

This clone has ten or more counts. A much larger clone lies a single base off, so this may be a read error. At the DNA level, this CDR3 is encoded by other sequences in the same sample as well. This chain uses TRBV4-2 with TRBJ2-3; D is possibly TRBD1 (6 bases). Germline V lookup: CDR1 LGHNA, CDR2 YNFKEQ. V was pared by 1 base and J by 4 bases, with 18 bases between. This CDR3 region has 17 residues. The chain's CDR3 is CASSQGGRVSSPDTQYF. CDR3 coding DNA: TGTGCCAGCAGCCAAGGGGGGCGGGTGAGCTCCCCAGATACGCAGTATTTT.

This clone appeared a few times. This could be a read error, since a much larger clone is one nucleotide away. The CDR3 region is CASSPGGEISGYTF. The CDR3 coding sequence is TGCGCCAGTAGTCCAGGGGGCGAAATAAGCGGCTACACCTTC. The chain combines TRBV6-5 with TRBJ1-2; TRBD1 matches at 8 bases. The CDR3 has 14 amino acids. The germline CDR1 and CDR2 sequences are MNHEY and SVGAGI.